The following is a T cell receptor (beta chain) sequence with its context. TCRdb keeps only in-frame clones here, not all; method: immunoSEQ multiplex PCR. Here the sample spans hundreds of thousands of clones, 88% being singletons. V lost 7 bases and J 5 bases, leaving 18 bases between the germline ends. CDR3 length: 15 residues. Germline V CDR1 and CDR2: LNHDA, SQIVND (reference sequence). The sample belongs to a study of blood T cell repertoires in COVID-19. Turning to the study itself: Sites across the United States, Italy and Spain contributed samples from acute and convalescent COVID-19.

The sequence was obtained from a woman in her twenties or thirties with acute or convalescent COVID-19. Sequences were obtained from peripheral blood. The chain uses TRBV19 and TRBJ1-5, with D unclear. The DNA of the CDR3 is TGTGCCAGTACGCAGGCGGGCGCTCGTCATCAGCCCCAGCATTTT. Translating it yields CASTQAGARHQPQHF.